Listed below are T cell receptor beta chains from one sample, sequenced in a study of blood T cell repertoires in COVID-19. Profiled with immunoSEQ multiplex PCR; TCRdb holds only in-frame clones, not every one. The sample has around 700,000 clones, more than 80% seen once. The sequencing sample was made of peripheral blood. The receptors originated from a woman in her late teens or twenties with acute or convalescent COVID-19. CDR3s include the opening cysteine and the closing phenylalanine or tryptophan. D genes are given only for firm matches. Clone size, where shown, is once, few, many, or a class for clones that have expanded.

v_gene	abundance	d_gene	len	j_gene	CDR3nt	CDR3aa
TRBV12-3/TRBV12-4	-	-	13	TRBJ1-1	TGTGCCAGCAGCTGGGGACAATTCACTGAAGCTTTCTTT	CASSWGQFTEAFF
TRBV25-1	once	-	11	TRBJ2-1	TGTGCCAGCAGCGCGTCGCATGAGCAGTTCTTC	CASSASHEQFF
TRBV7-9	once	TRBD1	14	TRBJ1-2	TGTGCCAGCCAGCCCGGAGACAGGGTGAATGGCTACACCTTC	CASQPGDRVNGYTF
TRBV7-2	-	-	15	TRBJ1-2	TGTGCCAGCAGCTTTTACGCAGGGGATTCTTATGGCTACACCTTC	CASSFYAGDSYGYTF
TRBV9	-	TRBD1	13	TRBJ1-2	TGTGCCAGCAGCCGGGGACAGCGGTTGGGCTACACCTTC	CASSRGQRLGYTF
TRBV6-6	-	-	15	TRBJ1-2	TGTGCCAGCAGTTACTCGGACAGTTTTAACTATGGCTACACCTTC	CASSYSDSFNYGYTF
TRBV4-2	once	TRBD2	14	TRBJ2-3	TGTGCCAGCAGCCCTAGCGGGGGGCCGGATACGCAGTATTTT	CASSPSGGPDTQYF
TRBV5-4	-	-	16	TRBJ2-2	TGTGCCAGCAGCTTGGGGTGGCAGGGCGACACCGGGGAGCTGTTTTTT	CASSLGWQGDTGELFF
TRBV7-9	once	-	15	TRBJ1-2	TGTGCCAGCAGCTTTTTCGGGGGATCGGAGGATGGCTACACCTTC	CASSFFGGSEDGYTF
TRBV7-9	-	-	16	TRBJ1-3	TGTGCCAGCAGCTCAAAGGTCGGGACACCTGGAAACACCATATATTTT	CASSSKVGTPGNTIYF
TRBV6-6	-	-	14	TRBJ2-7	TGTGCCAGCACCCTAATGGTAGGGGGAGGGGAGCAGTACTTC	CASTLMVGGGEQYF
TRBV29-1	-	TRBD1	12	TRBJ1-1	TGCAGCGTTGTGACGAGACAGGGTGGAGCTTTCTTT	CSVVTRQGGAFF
TRBV6-5	once	TRBD1	15	TRBJ1-2	TGTGCCAGCAGTTACACGACAGGGGGCGAGAATGGCTACACCTTC	CASSYTTGGENGYTF
TRBV6-6	few	-	12	TRBJ2-7	TGTGCCAGCAGTGGACTCCTCTACGAGCAGTACTTC	CASSGLLYEQYF
TRBV3-1/TRBV3-2	-	-	16	TRBJ2-5	TGTGCCAGCAGCTTTCTCGGGGATGGAGGGCAAGAGACCCAGTACTTC	CASSFLGDGGQETQYF
TRBV24-1	-	TRBD2	17	TRBJ2-2	TGTGCCACCAGTGATCCTACTAGCGGGGGGCTCACCGGGGAGCTGTTTTTT	CATSDPTSGGLTGELFF
TRBV15	-	TRBD1	17	TRBJ2-3	TGTGCCACCAGCAGAGGAGGACAGGGGTATGGCACAGATACGCAGTATTTT	CATSRGGQGYGTDTQYF
TRBV19	-	TRBD1	18	TRBJ2-3	TGTGCCAGTAGTATAGACCGCCGCACAGGGGCCCTCACAGATACGCAGTATTTT	CASSIDRRTGALTDTQYF
TRBV4-3	-	TRBD1	15	TRBJ2-7	TGCGCCAGCAGCGTTCGCAGGGGGCCCCTTTACGAGCAGTACTTC	CASSVRRGPLYEQYF
TRBV4-3	-	TRBD2	17	TRBJ2-7	TGCGCCAGCAGCCAAAATACCCGGACTAGCGGGGCCTACGAGCAGTACTTC	CASSQNTRTSGAYEQYF
TRBV29-1	-	TRBD1	13	TRBJ1-2	TGCAGCGTGCAGGGGGCTAGGTGGAGTGGCTACACCTTC	CSVQGARWSGYTF
TRBV5-6	once	TRBD1	15	TRBJ1-2	TGTGCCAGCAGCCCCCAGTCCGGGACAGGGGATGGCTACACCTTC	CASSPQSGTGDGYTF
TRBV5-1	-	-	16	TRBJ2-7	TGCGCCAGCAGCACGGGAACTCTTCTACGATCCAACGAGCAGTACTTC	CASSTGTLLRSNEQYF
TRBV5-5	once	-	14	TRBJ2-1	TGTGCCAGCAGCCAAAACAGGGCCTACAATGAGCAGTTCTTC	CASSQNRAYNEQFF
TRBV12-5	-	TRBD1	16	TRBJ1-2	TGTGCTAGTGGTTCCGGACCCAGGGGGCCAAACTATGGCTACACCTTC	CASGSGPRGPNYGYTF
TRBV2	-	TRBD1	15	TRBJ1-4	TGTGCCAGCAGCCTTAGGGGGCTAGCTAATGAAAAACTGTTTTTT	CASSLRGLANEKLFF
TRBV23-1	-	TRBD1	19	TRBJ1-5	TGCGCCAGCAGCCCCCGGGGTCGTGCCGGACAGGGATGTAATCAGCCCCAGCATTTT	CASSPRGRAGQGCNQPQHF
TRBV29-1	-	TRBD1	14	TRBJ1-1	TGCAGCGCGACCGGGACAGGGATGGTAGGCGAAGCTTTCTTT	CSATGTGMVGEAFF
TRBV3-1/TRBV3-2	-	TRBD1	16	TRBJ1-6	TGTGCCAGCAGCCAAGCGAAAACAGGGGAAGGTTCACCCCTCCACTTT	CASSQAKTGEGSPLHF
TRBV5-1	-	TRBD2	16	TRBJ2-1	TGCGCCAGCAGCTTGGAGTCTAGCGGGGGGAACAATGAGCAGTTCTTC	CASSLESSGGNNEQFF
TRBV6-5	-	TRBD1	14	TRBJ2-7	TGTGCCAGCACAGAATCGGGACAGCCCTACGAGCAGTACTTC	CASTESGQPYEQYF
TRBV6-2/TRBV6-3	-	TRBD1	18	TRBJ2-7	TGTGCCAGCAGTCCGCTCCCGGGACAGGGGCCAAGCTCCTACGAGCAGTACTTC	CASSPLPGQGPSSYEQYF
TRBV7-2	-	-	14	TRBJ1-2	TGTGCCAGCAGCTTAGATCGGTTGTACTATGGCTACACCTTC	CASSLDRLYYGYTF
TRBV6-4	-	TRBD2	17	TRBJ2-1	TGTGCCAGCAGTGACTCGCCGCCTAGCGGGACCTACAATGAGCAGTTCTTC	CASSDSPPSGTYNEQFF
TRBV19	-	TRBD1	17	TRBJ1-5	TGTGCCAGTAGTATCCAATCCAGGGGGCTCAGCAATCAGCCCCAGCATTTT	CASSIQSRGLSNQPQHF
TRBV12-3/TRBV12-4	-	TRBD1	13	TRBJ2-1	TGTGCCAGCAGTATCGACAGGGAGAGGGAGCAGTTCTTC	CASSIDREREQFF
TRBV7-9	-	TRBD2	15	TRBJ2-3	TGTGCCAGCAGCCGAAAACTAGCGGGGTCAGATACGCAGTATTTT	CASSRKLAGSDTQYF
TRBV5-5	-	-	16	TRBJ1-1	TGTGCCAGCAGCTTGCAATTGGGGAGGGCGAACACTGAAGCTTTCTTT	CASSLQLGRANTEAFF
TRBV15	-	-	13	TRBJ2-3	TGTGCCACCAGTCGGAGCAGCGCGTATACGCAGTATTTT	CATSRSSAYTQYF
TRBV4-3	-	TRBD2	14	TRBJ2-7	TGCGCCAGCAGCCAAGGGGCGGGAGGGGTTGAGCAGTACTTC	CASSQGAGGVEQYF
TRBV5-1	-	-	13	TRBJ1-1	TGCGCCAGCAGCCCGTACGGGAACACTGAAGCTTTCTTT	CASSPYGNTEAFF
TRBV4-1	-	-	15	TRBJ1-1	TGCGCCAGCAGCCAAGACGGGGGTGGTAACACTGAAGCTTTCTTT	CASSQDGGGNTEAFF